The 2 T cell receptor beta chains listed next were all sequenced from one sample in a study of blood T cell repertoires in COVID-19 (dated by TCRdb to about 2020). Preparation of the library involved the immunoSEQ multiplex PCR assay. TCRdb took over this immuneACCESS table, retaining in-frame rearrangements with V and J assigned. Such tables are incomplete; in checked studies, under half of the missing clones stem from an unresolved V gene, and the remainder is unexplained. For this sample the table gives under 200,000 clones, of which around 84% were detected only once. The top ten clonotypes cover about 7.2% of the sample. The sequenced sample was PBMCs or T cells enriched from blood (not recorded which). The receptors stem from a man aged 45 to 65 who had recovered from COVID-19.

This clone appeared many times. The chain recombines TRBV2 with TRBJ2-2; TRBD1 is a possible D gene (5 bases). In germline, CDR1 is SNHLY, CDR2 FYNNEI. Trimming left V 7 bases short and J 1 base short, with 16 bases between. The CDR3 is 16 amino acids. The DNA of the CDR3 is TGTGCCAGCACCATAAGCCCAGACAGGAACACCGGGGAGCTGTTTTTT. Translation: CASTISPDRNTGELFF.

The chain employs TRBV4-3 and TRBJ2-2, with 8 bases fitting TRBD1. Germline CDR1 LGHNA, CDR2 YSLEER. The CDR3 is 16 residues long. The V segment lost 6 bases and the J segment 6 bases; nucleotides outside the gene matches: 12. The CDR3 sequence is CASRQNGHRGSGELFF. CDR3 in DNA: TGCGCCAGCAGACAAAACGGACACAGGGGGTCCGGGGAGCTGTTTTTT.